The 30 T cell receptor beta chains below all came from one sample that was sequenced in a study of CXCR3-negative and CXCR3-positive naive CD8 T cells. Libraries were UMI-labeled 5' RACE TRB cDNA. TCRdb re-called the 5' RACE reads; every CDR3 protein appears as one record, without DNA. Its listing shows about 48,000 distinct CDR3 sequences. The specimen was memory CD8+ T cells from blood. The receptor source for this set is a human donor in good health. Some clones in this sample may be carry-over from other donors' samples.

V is TRBV20-1 and J is TRBJ2-2; TCRdb names TRBD1, which stays unverified in the absence of DNA. The CDR3 spans 17 residues. From germline, CDR1 is DFQATT and CDR2 SNEGSKA (reference sequence). The CDR3 loop is CSARRVTGGPNTGELFF.

The chain combines TRBV7-2 with TRBJ2-7; without DNA, the TCRdb call of TRBD1 cannot be checked. From germline, CDR1 is SGHTA and CDR2 FQGNSA. The CDR3 has 14 amino acids. The CDR3: CASSQVGGQLEQYF.

J is TRBJ2-1 and V is TRBV5-1. CDR1 is SGHRS, CDR2 YFSETQ, per germline. The CDR3 is made up of 13 amino acids. CDR3 region: CASSLNPFNEQFF.

The J gene is TRBJ2-7, the V gene TRBV10-3. The CDR3 length is 16 residues. Germline V gene lookup returns CDR1 ENHRY and CDR2 SYGVKD. CDR3 sequence: CAISLLETRSSYEQYF.

This sequence joins TRBV28 and TRBJ2-2; TCRdb indicates TRBD2, and absent DNA this call remains unverified. The CDR3 spans 15 residues. Germline V gives CDR1 MDHEN, CDR2 SYDVKM. CDR3 amino acids: CASSFLAGVPGELFF.

The rearrangement joins TRBV12-3 or TRBV12-4 to TRBJ1-1; TCRdb's D gene call, TRBD1, goes unchecked for lack of DNA. The CDR3 is 16 residues long. CDR3 amino acids: CASSWETGQGNTEAFF.

This chain joins TRBV2 and TRBJ2-1; the D call of TRBD2 rests on TCRdb alone, since no DNA is present to check it. The V gene's germline CDR1 is SNHLY and CDR2 FYNNEI. This CDR3 region has 16 residues. The CDR3 here is CASITSGGALINEQFF.

V and J are TRBV20-1 and TRBJ1-1. Germline loops: CDR1 DFQATT, CDR2 SNEGSKA (reference sequence). The CDR3 loop spans 12 amino acids. CDR3 sequence: CSAKRADTEAFF.

The gene calls are TRBV19 and TRBJ1-1. Per germline, CDR1 LNHDA and CDR2 SQIVND (reference sequence). The CDR3 has 15 residues. The chain's CDR3 is CASSMLVGLNTEAFF.

The V and J genes are TRBV4-1 and TRBJ2-7. CDR3 length equals 16 residues. CDR1 and CDR2 from the germline V gene are MGHRA and YSYEKL. CDR3 amino acids: CASSQDGIEHSYEQYF.

V usage is TRBV20-1 and J usage is TRBJ2-1. This CDR3 comprises 16 residues. The V gene's germline CDR1 is DFQATT and CDR2 SNEGSKA (reference sequence). The CDR3 region is CSARVSIDIPYNEQFF.

The V and J genes are TRBV28 and TRBJ1-2. There are 14 residues in the CDR3. Germline CDR1 is MDHEN and CDR2 is SYDVKM. The CDR3 sequence is CASSPGTLNYGYTF.

The chain is built from TRBV12-3 or TRBV12-4 and TRBJ2-1. The CDR3 totals 15 residues. This chain's CDR3 is CASSSESDAYNEQFF.

The CDR3 reads CASSQGAAGRASSYEQYF. This chain links TRBV4-1 with TRBJ2-7; lacking DNA, the TRBD2 call made by TCRdb goes unchecked. CDR1 MGHRA and CDR2 YSYEKL come from the germline V gene. The CDR3 is 18 residues long.

This clonotype ranks as medium-sized in terms of frequency. V is TRBV10-2 and J is TRBJ1-1; the D call of TRBD1 rests on TCRdb alone, since no DNA is present to check it. The CDR3 has 14 residues. CDR1 and CDR2 from the germline V gene are WSHSY and SAAADI. This CDR3 is CASSEGDRDTEAFF.

The genes are TRBV4-3 and TRBJ1-2. The CDR3 is 17 amino acids. Germline V CDR1 and CDR2: LGHNA, YSLEER. CDR3 in amino acids: CASSQAHFRALNYGYTF.

The chain has TRBV6-5 and TRBJ2-2. CDR3 length equals 12 residues. Germline V gives CDR1 MNHEY, CDR2 SVGAGI. CDR3 residues: CASSFLSGELFF.

The rearrangement joins TRBV28 to TRBJ2-3; TCRdb reports TRBD1, a call that lacks DNA to check it against. The CDR3 extends over 13 amino acids. In germline, CDR1 is MDHEN, CDR2 SYDVKM. CDR3 protein: CAKTTGHTDTQYF.

The J gene is TRBJ1-1, the V gene TRBV7-6. Germline-derived CDR1 and CDR2 are SGHVS and FNYEAQ. CDR3 length: 13 amino acids. CDR3 residues: CASSLAEGTEAFF.

This chain joins TRBV7-3 and TRBJ2-3; TCRdb selects TRBD2, and the lack of DNA leaves this call unchecked. There are 15 residues in the CDR3. CDR1 and CDR2 (germline): SGHTA, FQGTGA. The CDR3: CASSLIGGPTDTQYF.

The chain employs TRBV19 and TRBJ2-7; no DNA is available, so the TRBD1 call from TCRdb remains unchecked. The germline CDR1 and CDR2 sequences are LNHDA and SQIVND (reference sequence). The length of the CDR3 is 14 residues. The CDR3: CASSPGTGGYEQYF.

This chain uses TRBV4-1 with TRBJ2-1; the D call from TCRdb, TRBD2, cannot be confirmed without DNA. CDR1 and CDR2 (germline): MGHRA, YSYEKL. This CDR3 is 21 amino acids long. CDR3 sequence reads: CASSPGGAIAGGRSSYNEQFF.

V usage is TRBV20-1 and J usage is TRBJ2-3. Per germline, CDR1 DFQATT and CDR2 SNEGSKA (reference sequence). The CDR3 totals 13 residues. The CDR3 loop reads CSATDIHTDTQYF.

The chain joins TRBV6-2 or TRBV6-3 to TRBJ2-1; TCRdb's D call, TRBD2, is unchecked because there is no DNA. There are 15 residues in the CDR3. CDR1 and CDR2 (germline): MNHEY, SVGEGT. The CDR3: CASSYRPKMNNEQFF.

The V call is TRBV20-1, the J call TRBJ2-1. Germline V gives CDR1 DFQATT, CDR2 SNEGSKA (reference sequence). This CDR3 has 16 residues. The CDR3 here is CSARVGLYSENNEQFF.

This chain joins TRBV19 and TRBJ1-6. Germline loops: CDR1 LNHDA, CDR2 SQIVND (reference sequence). CDR3 length: 12 residues. Here the CDR3 reads CASSIGSSTLHF.

The rearrangement links TRBV7-9 to TRBJ2-2; no DNA is available, so the TRBD2 call from TCRdb remains unchecked. Germline V lookup: CDR1 SEHNR, CDR2 FQNEAQ (reference sequence). The CDR3 sequence is 17 residues long. This chain's CDR3 is CASSLMLAGGITGELFF.

The rearrangement links TRBV9 to TRBJ1-2. The CDR3 consists of 14 residues. Germline V gene lookup returns CDR1 SGDLS and CDR2 YYNGEE. The CDR3 sequence is CASSAGTSNYGYTF.

The V and J genes are TRBV7-7 and TRBJ2-1; TCRdb's D call of TRBD1 is untestable without DNA. The CDR3 has 15 amino acids. Germline V gene data show CDR1 as SSHAT and CDR2 as FNYEAQ (reference sequence). The CDR3 loop is CASSYRYRDVDEQFF.

The chain is built from TRBV28 and TRBJ1-5. Germline CDR1 reads MDHEN; CDR2 reads SYDVKM. The CDR3 extends over 13 amino acids. The CDR3 here is CASSLGVIQPQHF.